This T cell receptor beta chain was sequenced for a study of early T cells in non-severe SARS-CoV-2 infection. On the study more broadly: Sequencing input comprised bulk RNA from unsorted whole blood; chain pairing was not available. The study, taken as a whole, reports: Matches to VDJdb favored anti-spike CD8 responses and missed private and CD4 specificities.

In the library, individual cDNA molecules carried attached unique molecular identifiers. TCRdb re-called the 5' RACE reads with MiXCR, one entry per CDR3 protein. The sample holds 53,000 or so distinct CDR3 sequences, roughly 9.8% seen once. This clonotype was recorded at least ten times. Its cognate antigen is unknown. The CDR3 runs to 14 residues. Trimming left V 0 bases short and J 2 bases short, with 5 bases between. The sequenced sample consisted of whole blood. The gene calls are TRBV12-3 or TRBV12-4 and TRBJ1-5; a weak D match, TRBD1 (5 bases). The clonotype originates from an adult who was a healthcare worker with PCR-confirmed SARS-CoV-2 infection or an uninfected control (not recorded which). CDR3: CASSLATGNQPQHF. The CDR3 DNA follows: TGTGCCAGCAGTTTAGCGACAGGCAATCAGCCCCAGCATTTT.